The present T cell receptor beta chain was sequenced within a study of control samples from healthy donors and cancer patients (dated by TCRdb to 2018 to 2020). Points on this clone: What this receptor recognizes is not known. It has no much larger one-base neighbor in the sample; base qualities were not kept.

Libraries were built with the immunoSEQ multiplex PCR assay. TCRdb re-hosts the immuneACCESS table, in-frame sequences only. Its copies lack some clones; in the studies checked, an unresolved V gene accounts for under half of them, and the cause for the rest is not known. Within this sample are tens of thousands of clones, with 85% to 90% of them counted one time only. The leading ten clones occupy roughly a tenth of the sample. Material: PBMCs. The sequence was collected from a woman aged 45-59 years with colorectal cancer.

Here the CDR3 is given as CASSETGTGQQETQYF. The bases are TGCGCCAGCAGTGAGACCGGGACAGGGCAACAAGAGACCCAGTACTTC. The V gene is TRBV10-1 and the J gene is TRBJ2-5, and TRBD1 aligns with 9 junction nucleotides. The germline V gene (reference sequence) yields WNHNN for CDR1 and SYGVQD for CDR2. V loses 2 bases at its end and J loses 2 bases; junction bases beyond the gene matches: 6. From its cysteine to its phenylalanine, the CDR3 spans 16 amino acids. Only the CDR3 DNA is retained, 48 bases long and in frame from the first base.